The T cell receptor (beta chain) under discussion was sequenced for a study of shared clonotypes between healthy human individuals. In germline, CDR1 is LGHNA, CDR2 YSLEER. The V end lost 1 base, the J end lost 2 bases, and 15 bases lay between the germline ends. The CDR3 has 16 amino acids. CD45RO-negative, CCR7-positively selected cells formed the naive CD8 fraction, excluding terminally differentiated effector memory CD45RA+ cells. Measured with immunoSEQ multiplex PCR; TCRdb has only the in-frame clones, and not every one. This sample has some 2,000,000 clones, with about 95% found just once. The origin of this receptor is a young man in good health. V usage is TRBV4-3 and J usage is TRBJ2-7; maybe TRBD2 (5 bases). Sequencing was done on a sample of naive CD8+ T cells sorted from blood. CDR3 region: CASSQGTGNRPYEQYF. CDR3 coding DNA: TGCGCCAGCAGCCAAGGGACGGGGAATCGACCCTACGAGCAGTACTTC.